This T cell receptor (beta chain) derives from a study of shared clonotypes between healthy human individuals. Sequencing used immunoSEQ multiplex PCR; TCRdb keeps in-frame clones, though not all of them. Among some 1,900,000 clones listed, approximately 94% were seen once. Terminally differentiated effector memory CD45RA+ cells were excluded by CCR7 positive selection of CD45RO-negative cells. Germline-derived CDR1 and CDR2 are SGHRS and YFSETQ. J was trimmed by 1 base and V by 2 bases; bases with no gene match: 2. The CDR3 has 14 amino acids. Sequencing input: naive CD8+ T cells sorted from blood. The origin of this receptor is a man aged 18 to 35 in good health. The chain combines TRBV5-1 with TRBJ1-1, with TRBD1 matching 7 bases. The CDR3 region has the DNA TGCGCCAGCAGCTTACCAGGGGGGAACACTGAAGCTTTCTTT. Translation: CASSLPGGNTEAFF.